The 15 T cell receptor beta chains presented below share a single source sample, sequenced in a study of siplizumab effects on memory and regulatory T cells. The table came from immunoSEQ multiplex PCR; TCRdb's copy has only in-frame clones and leaves some out. The sample lists some 63,000 clones; around 96% were seen once. Sample: naive CD8+ T cells sorted from blood. Receptor source: a human donor in good health.

The gene calls are TRBV5-6 and TRBJ2-1; 7 bases map to TRBD2. Germline V gene data show CDR1 as SGHDT and CDR2 as YYEEEE. The trim removed 4 bases at V and 7 bases at J, leaving 14 bases unmatched. This CDR3 has 16 amino acids. Written as DNA, the CDR3 is TGTGCCAGCAGCCCGAACGGGGGAGGGTACGGAAATGAGCAGTTCTTC. This sequence encodes CASSPNGGGYGNEQFF.

This chain uses TRBV5-4 with TRBJ1-5; D gene ambiguous. Deletions cut 2 bases from V and 9 bases from J, with 9 bases between. Germline CDR1 reads SGHNT; CDR2 reads YYREEE (reference sequence). This CDR3 region has 12 residues. CDR3 bases: TGTGCCAGCAGCTTATACAGCGGGCCCCAGCATTTT. It is translated as CASSLYSGPQHF.

The CDR3 region is CASSLGGSSYEQYF. CDR3 sequence (DNA): TGTGCCAGCAGTTTAGGAGGAAGCTCCTACGAGCAGTACTTC. V gene TRBV27 combines with J gene TRBJ2-7, with D possibly being TRBD2 (5 bases). The germline V gene encodes CDR1 MNHEY and CDR2 SMNVEV (reference sequence). The CDR3 runs 14 residues. Trimming pared 2 bases from V and 0 bases from J, leaving 8 bases between.

J is TRBJ2-7 and V is TRBV13, with 12 bases aligning to TRBD2. This CDR3 is 18 amino acids long. V trimming: 0 bases; J trimming: 3 bases; junction bases outside the gene matches: 9. CDR1 and CDR2 from the germline V gene are PRHDT and FYEKMQ (reference sequence). The DNA for the CDR3 is TGTGCCAGCAGCTTAGGGGAGACTAGCGGGGGCCCAGGCTACGAGCAGTACTTC. Encoded protein: CASSLGETSGGPGYEQYF. The variable domain in full, with the rest retrieved from reference TRBV13 and TRBJ2-7, is AAGVIQSPRHLIKEKRETATLKCYPIPRHDTVYWYQQGPGQDPQFLISFYEKMQSDKGSIPDRFSAQQFSDYHSELNMSSLELGDSALYFCASSLGETSGGPGYEQYFGPGTRLTVT.

The gene calls are TRBV6-5 and TRBJ2-7; no clear D. Trimming cost V 3 bases and J 1 base, with 13 bases left between them. CDR3 length: 15 residues. Germline V gene sequence: CDR1 MNHEY, CDR2 SVGAGI. CDR3 in DNA: TGTGCCAGCAGTTATGGGCGTTTGGTGTCCTACGAGCAGTACTTC. Protein product: CASSYGRLVSYEQYF.

This chain links TRBV20-1 with TRBJ1-1; no clear D. Germline loops: CDR1 DFQATT, CDR2 SNEGSKA (reference sequence). Trimming stripped 3 bases from V and 6 bases from J, with 8 bases between. The CDR3 has 11 residues. The CDR3 sequence: CSARVLSEAFF. The DNA of the CDR3 is TGCAGTGCTAGGGTCTTATCTGAAGCTTTCTTT.

V is TRBV28 and J is TRBJ2-5, with D possibly called TRBD1 or TRBD2 (5 bases each). Trimming shortened V by 8 bases and J by 0 bases, and 10 bases separated the two germline ends. CDR1 MDHEN and CDR2 SYDVKM come from the germline V gene. The CDR3 contains 13 residues. CDR3 DNA: TGTGCCAGCGGCCGGGGCTACCAAGAGACCCAGTACTTC. Translated: CASGRGYQETQYF.

This chain uses TRBV21-1 with TRBJ1-2; TRBD1 is the table's D call and was not checked against the DNA. TRBV21-1 is labeled a pseudogene. The CDR3 runs 15 residues. CDR3 in amino acids: CASSANPQVCDGYTF. The CDR3 DNA is TGTGCCAGCAGCGCAAACCCCCAGGTGTGTGATGGCTACACCTTC.

J is TRBJ2-5 and V is TRBV2; 8 bases line up with TRBD2. V was pared by 5 bases and J by 5 bases, with 7 bases of the junction left unmatched. The CDR3 runs 14 residues. Germline V gives CDR1 SNHLY, CDR2 FYNNEI. The CDR3 protein is CASSTRPGGETQYF. The DNA of the CDR3 is TGTGCCAGCAGTACCCGTCCGGGAGGGGAGACCCAGTACTTC.

The J gene is TRBJ1-1, the V gene TRBV7-8; no definite D call. The V end lost 3 bases, the J end lost 5 bases, and 1 base lay between the germline ends. There are 10 residues in the CDR3. The germline gives CDR1 SGHVS, CDR2 FQNEAQ. The CDR3 DNA follows: TGTGCCAGCAGCTTGACTGAAGCTTTCTTT. It encodes CASSLTEAFF.

V usage is TRBV29-1 and J usage is TRBJ2-3, with D possibly TRBD1 on 6 matching bases. V shed 4 bases and J shed 0 bases, with 14 bases lying between them. Looked up from germline, CDR1 is SQVTM and CDR2 is ANQGSEA. The CDR3 contains 15 residues. This chain's CDR3 is CSVGGVDSSTDTQYF. DNA of the CDR3: TGCAGCGTTGGAGGGGTGGACAGCAGCACAGATACGCAGTATTTT.

The chain has TRBV4-1 and TRBJ2-3; D possibly corresponds to TRBD1 (5 bases). V was cut by 1 base and J by 2 bases, with 13 bases left in between. The CDR3 extends over 16 amino acids. Germline V gives CDR1 MGHRA, CDR2 YSYEKL. The CDR3 sequence is CASSQVVGVATDTQYF. DNA for the CDR3: TGCGCCAGCAGCCAAGTAGTAGGGGTGGCCACAGATACGCAGTATTTT.

This chain joins TRBV7-6 and TRBJ1-6, with D possibly TRBD1 on 5 matching bases. V lost 5 bases and J lost 9, with 14 bases in between. The CDR3 is made up of 14 amino acids. Germline V CDR1 and CDR2: SGHVS, FNYEAQ. The CDR3 nucleotides read TGTGCCAGCAGCCTCGGGACGGGGGGTTCACCCCTCCACTTT. This sequence encodes CASSLGTGGSPLHF.

The V call is TRBV13, the J call TRBJ1-4, with 11 positions matching TRBD1. This CDR3 has 14 amino acids. V was clipped by 4 bases and J by 7 bases; unmatched bases: 2. Germline CDR1 and CDR2: PRHDT and FYEKMQ (reference sequence). CDR3 loop: CASSSGTGGEKLFF. Written as DNA, the CDR3 is TGTGCCAGCAGCTCCGGGACAGGGGGTGAAAAACTGTTTTTT. Complete variable domain (other parts from reference TRBV13 and TRBJ1-4): AAGVIQSPRHLIKEKRETATLKCYPIPRHDTVYWYQQGPGQDPQFLISFYEKMQSDKGSIPDRFSAQQFSDYHSELNMSSLELGDSALYFCASSSGTGGEKLFFGSGTQLSVL.

The chain carries TRBV5-6 and TRBJ1-6; no firm D call. The germline gives CDR1 SGHDT, CDR2 YYEEEE. The V and J ends lost 4 bases and 3 bases respectively, with 2 bases between them. The CDR3 runs 12 residues. CDR3 nucleotides: TGTGCCAGCAGCCACTATAATTCACCCCTCCACTTT. It is translated as CASSHYNSPLHF. The entire variable domain, with the rest obtained from reference TRBV5-6 and TRBJ1-6, is as follows: DAGVTQSPTHLIKTRGQQVTLRCSPKSGHDTVSWYQQALGQGPQFIFQYYEEEERQRGNFPDRFSGHQFPNYSSELNVNALLLGDSALYLCASSHYNSPLHFGNGTRLTVT.